This T cell receptor beta chain was retrieved from a study of OX40 agonist ivuxolimab in advanced cancers. Study as a whole: Participants, 75% to 85% male, averaged roughly 55 years of age, ranging from about 20 to 80. Study-wide findings and caveats: Among the lowest levels of clonal expansion were found in partial responders at 0.1-3.0 mg/kg. Researchers did not establish what antigens the expanded peripheral T cells target.

Generated by immunoSEQ multiplex PCR, the TCRdb table keeps only in-frame clones and is missing some. The profile shows around 62,000 clones, around 84% of them singletons. Germline lookup yields CDR1 SEHNR and CDR2 FQNEAQ (reference sequence). V trimming: 4 bases; J trimming: 1 base; junction bases outside the gene matches: 2. The CDR3 spans 15 residues. This clone was counted once. Its antigen is unknown. The rearrangement joins TRBV7-9 to TRBJ1-3; 9 bases fit TRBD1. This clonotype was obtained from an adult with an advanced solid tumor such as melanoma, head and neck, liver or kidney cancer. Sequencing used CD4+ or CD8+ T cells sorted from blood, obtained in a trial of the OX40 agonist ivuxolimab. CDR3 nucleotide sequence: TGTGCCAGCAGCTCTGACAGGGGGTCTGGAAACACCATATATTTT. Its protein product is CASSSDRGSGNTIYF.